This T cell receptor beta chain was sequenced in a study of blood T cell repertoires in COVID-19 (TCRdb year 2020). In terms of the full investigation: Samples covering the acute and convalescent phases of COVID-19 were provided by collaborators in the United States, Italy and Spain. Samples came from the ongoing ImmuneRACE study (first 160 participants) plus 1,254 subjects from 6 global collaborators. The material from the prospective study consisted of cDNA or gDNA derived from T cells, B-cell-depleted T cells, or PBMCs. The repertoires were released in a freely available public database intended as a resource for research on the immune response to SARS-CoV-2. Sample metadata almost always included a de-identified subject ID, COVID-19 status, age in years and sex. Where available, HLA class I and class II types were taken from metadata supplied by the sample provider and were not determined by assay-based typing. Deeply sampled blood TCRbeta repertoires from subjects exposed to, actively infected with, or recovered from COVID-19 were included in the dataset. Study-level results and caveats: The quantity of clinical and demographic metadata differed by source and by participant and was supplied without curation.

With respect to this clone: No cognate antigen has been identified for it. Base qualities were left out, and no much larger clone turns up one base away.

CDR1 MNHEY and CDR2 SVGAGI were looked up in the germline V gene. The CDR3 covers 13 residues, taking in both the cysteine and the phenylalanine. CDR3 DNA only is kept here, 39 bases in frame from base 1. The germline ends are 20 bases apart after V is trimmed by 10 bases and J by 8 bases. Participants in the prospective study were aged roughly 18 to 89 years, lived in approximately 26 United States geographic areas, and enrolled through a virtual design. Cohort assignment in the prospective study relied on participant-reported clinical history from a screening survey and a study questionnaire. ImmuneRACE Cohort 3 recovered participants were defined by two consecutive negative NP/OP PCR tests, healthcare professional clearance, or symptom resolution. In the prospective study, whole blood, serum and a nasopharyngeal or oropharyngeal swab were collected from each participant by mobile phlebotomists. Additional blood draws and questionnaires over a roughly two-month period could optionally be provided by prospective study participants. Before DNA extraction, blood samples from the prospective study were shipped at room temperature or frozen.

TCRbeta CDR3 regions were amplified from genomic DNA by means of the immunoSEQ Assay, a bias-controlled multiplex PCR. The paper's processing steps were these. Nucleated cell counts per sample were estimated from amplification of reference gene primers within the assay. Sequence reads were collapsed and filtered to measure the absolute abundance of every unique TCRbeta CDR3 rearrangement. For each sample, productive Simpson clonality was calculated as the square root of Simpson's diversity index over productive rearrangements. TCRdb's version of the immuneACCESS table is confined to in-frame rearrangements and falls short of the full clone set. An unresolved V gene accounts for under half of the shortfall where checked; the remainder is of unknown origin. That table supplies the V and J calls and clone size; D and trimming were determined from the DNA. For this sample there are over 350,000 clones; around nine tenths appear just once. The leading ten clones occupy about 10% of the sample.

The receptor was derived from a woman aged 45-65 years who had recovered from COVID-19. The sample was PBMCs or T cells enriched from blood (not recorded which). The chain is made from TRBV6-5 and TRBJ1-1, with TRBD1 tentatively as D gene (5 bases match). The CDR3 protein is CATNPQPKGEAFF. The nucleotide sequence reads TGTGCCACCAACCCTCAGCCCAAGGGGGAAGCTTTCTTT.